This is a list of T cell receptor beta chains from one sample in a study of PD-L1 blockade in urothelial cancer. The data were produced by immunoSEQ multiplex PCR, yet TCRdb's version contains in-frame clones alone and is incomplete. This table has approximately 100,000 clones, approximately 85% appearing once. The specimen comprised PBMCs, sampled around atezolizumab (anti-PD-L1) treatment. Every receptor here comes from a man in his forties or fifties with urothelial cancer. Each CDR3 is given with its conserved first and last residue. The D gene is left open where the match is weak. Only part of the rows carry a size: once, few, many, or a class if the clone is expanded.

>TRBJ1-1|-|-|TRBV19
TGTGCCAGTAGTATAGTGGCGGTACGATCGTCTGAAGCTTTCTTT
CASSIVAVRSSEAFF
>TRBJ2-1|-|TRBD2|TRBV28
TGTGCCAGCAGTTTTCCCACCGGGACTAGCTCGTACAATGAGCAGTTCTTC
CASSFPTGTSSYNEQFF
>TRBJ2-5|-|-|TRBV9
TGTGCCAGCAGCGTAGACGGGAAGGGTCGAGAGACCCAGTACTTC
CASSVDGKGRETQYF
>TRBJ2-1|-|-|TRBV28
TGTGCCAGCAGCTCCGAAGGGGGAAATGGGATGAATGAGCAGTTCTTC
CASSSEGGNGMNEQFF
>TRBJ2-5|-|-|TRBV6-5
TGTGCCAGCGGAGGGGAGACCCAGTACTTC
CASGGETQYF
>TRBJ2-3|once|-|TRBV5-1
TGCGCCAGCAGCTTGGGAGGATCTAGCACAGATACGCAGTATTTT
CASSLGGSSTDTQYF
>TRBJ2-3|-|-|TRBV9
TGTGCCAGCAGCCAAAGCGGCAACACAGATACGCAGTATTTT
CASSQSGNTDTQYF
>TRBJ2-2|-|TRBD2|TRBV5-1
TGCGCCAGCAGCTTAAGCGGGAGGGCCACCGGGGAGCTGTTTTTT
CASSLSGRATGELFF
>TRBJ1-4|-|-|TRBV6-6
TGTGCCAGCAGTTCTTTCGACAGGTTTAATGAAAAACTGTTTTTT
CASSSFDRFNEKLFF
>TRBJ2-7|-|TRBD1|TRBV6-5
TGTGCCAGCAGTTACGGACAGGGGGCTTACGAGCAGTACTTC
CASSYGQGAYEQYF
>TRBJ2-3|-|TRBD2|TRBV7-9
TGTGCCAGCAGCCCCCGGGGGGCAGATACGCAGTATTTT
CASSPRGADTQYF
>TRBJ2-4|-|-|TRBV27
TGTGCCAGCAGTTGGGGGGACAAAAACATTCAGTACTTC
CASSWGDKNIQYF
>TRBJ1-3|-|-|TRBV30
TGTGCCTGGAGTACACAGGTTCTCCTTGGAAACACCATATATTTT
CAWSTQVLLGNTIYF
>TRBJ2-7|-|TRBD2|TRBV6-1
TGTGCCATCTACGGACTAGCGGGATCCTACGAGCAGTACTTC
CAIYGLAGSYEQYF
>TRBJ2-3|-|-|TRBV21-1
TGTGCCAGCAGCAAAGCTATTCTTATAGCAGATACGCAGTATTTT
CASSKAILIADTQYF
>TRBJ2-7|-|TRBD1|TRBV5-1
TGCGCCAGCAGCTTCGAAAGGGACAGAGAGCAGTACTTC
CASSFERDREQYF
>TRBJ2-3|-|TRBD2|TRBV11-3
TGTGCCAGCAGCTTAGATTATAGCCGGGGAGGGTCAGATACGCAGTATTTT
CASSLDYSRGGSDTQYF
>TRBJ2-3|-|TRBD2|TRBV5-1
TGCGCCAGCAGCGTCGGGGGGTACACAGATACGCAGTATTTT
CASSVGGYTDTQYF
>TRBJ1-2|-|TRBD1|TRBV19
TGTGCCAGTAGTACGACATACAGGGGGAACTATGGCTACACCTTC
CASSTTYRGNYGYTF
>TRBJ2-3|-|-|TRBV10-3
TGTGCCATCGGGACTTCCCAAACAGATACGCAGTATTTT
CAIGTSQTDTQYF
>TRBJ2-2|-|-|TRBV9
TGTGCCAGCAGCCTCCTAGGAGTTTCGGGCACCGGGGAGCTGTTTTTT
CASSLLGVSGTGELFF
>TRBJ2-3|-|TRBD2|TRBV4-2
TGTGCCAGCAGCCAAGAGCCCTCTAGCGGACTCAGGACAGATACGCAGTATTTT
CASSQEPSSGLRTDTQYF
>TRBJ2-3|-|TRBD2|TRBV15
TGTGCCACCAGCAGTGGTCTAGCGGGGGGCACAGATACGCAGTATTTT
CATSSGLAGGTDTQYF
>TRBJ1-3|-|-|TRBV4-2
TGTGCCAGCAGCCAAGGGTTCGAGGAAAACACCATATATTTT
CASSQGFEENTIYF
>TRBJ2-7|-|TRBD2|TRBV11-3
TGTGCCAGCAGCTCCACTAGCGGGAGCCCCCAGTACTTC
CASSSTSGSPQYF
>TRBJ2-2|-|TRBD1|TRBV2
TGTGCCAGCACCTTGACAGGGTCTCCCGGGGAGCTGTTTTTT
CASTLTGSPGELFF
>TRBJ2-1|few|-|TRBV7-3
TGTGCCAGCAGCTTATTGGGTCAGGGGTTCAATGAGCAGTTCTTC
CASSLLGQGFNEQFF
>TRBJ2-3|-|-|TRBV14
TGTGCCAGCAGCCTATCCACAGATACGCAGTATTTT
CASSLSTDTQYF
>TRBJ2-7|-|-|TRBV28
TGTGCCAGCAGTACCAGTTACTACGAGCAGTACTTC
CASSTSYYEQYF
>TRBJ1-4|-|-|TRBV2
TGTGCCAGCTCGTGGGCTTCTAATGAAAAACTGTTTTTT
CASSWASNEKLFF
>TRBJ1-5|-|-|TRBV5-1
TGCGCCAGCAGCGTGGGGGCCCCGAATCAGCCCCAGCATTTT
CASSVGAPNQPQHF
>TRBJ2-5|-|-|TRBV5-4
TGTGCCAGCAGCTCACCGCCGAGGAGGGAGACCCAGTACTTC
CASSSPPRRETQYF
>TRBJ2-7|few|TRBD2|TRBV10-2
TGCGCCAGCAGTGAGCCGCGACTAGCGGTTAACTACGAGCAGTACTTC
CASSEPRLAVNYEQYF